The next 6 T cell receptor beta chains were all read from a single sample in a study of blood T cell repertoires in COVID-19. Using immunoSEQ multiplex PCR, the repertoire was profiled, and TCRdb retains in-frame clones only, with some absent. Found here are fewer than 45,000 clones, 85% of them singletons; the top ten hold 4.8%. The sample comprised peripheral blood. The receptors come from a man in his fifties with active COVID-19.

The chain couples TRBV29-1 to TRBJ2-2, with 9 bases that match TRBD1. Germline V gives CDR1 SQVTM, CDR2 ANQGSEA. With 7 bases clipped from V and 7 bases from J, the junction kept 4 bases outside the gene matches. The CDR3 runs 12 residues. CDR3 amino acids: CSADRGNGELFF. DNA of the CDR3: TGCAGCGCGGACAGGGGTAACGGGGAGCTGTTTTTT.

The rearrangement links TRBV28 to TRBJ2-5; TRBD1 might be the D (6 bases). The CDR3 runs to 14 residues. Per the germline V gene, CDR1 is MDHEN and CDR2 is SYDVKM. With 5 bases removed from V and 2 bases from J, the gap between germline ends came to 12 bases. The CDR3 spells CASSQTGLQETQYF. The CDR3 DNA follows: TGTGCCAGCAGTCAGACAGGCCTTCAAGAGACCCAGTACTTC.

This clone was observed a few times. CDR3 DNA sequence: TGTGCCAGCAGCCGGGCAGGGAAAGGTGGAAACACCATATATTTT. Its translation: CASSRAGKGGNTIYF. The chain couples TRBV7-9 to TRBJ1-3; TRBD1 is a possible D gene (5 bases). The CDR3 loop spans 15 amino acids. With 5 bases removed from V and 3 bases from J, the gap between germline ends came to 14 bases. Germline CDR1 and CDR2: SEHNR and FQNEAQ (reference sequence).

In DNA form, the CDR3 reads TGTGCCAGCACCTTACGGGGGGGGGTCTCTGGAAACACCATATATTTT. Amino acids: CASTLRGGVSGNTIYF. The rearrangement joins TRBV27 to TRBJ1-3; a weak D match, TRBD1 (5 bases). V lost 7 bases to trimming and J lost 0 bases, with 16 bases between them. Per the germline V gene, CDR1 is MNHEY and CDR2 is SMNVEV (reference sequence). The CDR3 is 16 amino acids.

The rearrangement links TRBV14 to TRBJ2-7; tentative D call: TRBD2 (6 bases). V was clipped by 4 bases and J by 2 bases, with 12 bases between them. CDR1 and CDR2 from the germline V gene are SGHDN and FVKESK. This CDR3 comprises 14 residues. The CDR3 sequence is CASSPWRGAYEQYF. DNA of the CDR3: TGTGCCAGCAGCCCCTGGAGGGGCGCCTACGAGCAGTACTTC.

This chain uses TRBV27 with TRBJ2-7; TRBD2 matches 7 bases. V was pared by 10 bases and J by 8 bases, with 8 bases of the junction left unmatched. CDR3 length: 11 amino acids. The germline CDR1 and CDR2 sequences are MNHEY and SMNVEV (reference sequence). In DNA form, the CDR3 reads TGTGCCACCAGGGAAGCGGGGCAGCAGTACTTC. Residues: CATREAGQQYF.